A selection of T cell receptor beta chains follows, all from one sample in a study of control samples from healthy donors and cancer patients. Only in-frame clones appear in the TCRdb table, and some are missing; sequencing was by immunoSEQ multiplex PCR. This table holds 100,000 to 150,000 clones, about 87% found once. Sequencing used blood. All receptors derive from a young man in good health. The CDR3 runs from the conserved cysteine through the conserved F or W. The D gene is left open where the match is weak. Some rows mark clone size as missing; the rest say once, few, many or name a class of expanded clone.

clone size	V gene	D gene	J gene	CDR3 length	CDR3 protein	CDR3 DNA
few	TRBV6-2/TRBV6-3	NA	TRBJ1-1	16	CASSYQYGTTNTEAFF	TGTGCCAGCAGTTACCAGTACGGGACAACCAACACTGAAGCTTTCTTT
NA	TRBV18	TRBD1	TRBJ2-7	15	CASSGGQGIGYEQYF	TGTGCCAGCTCGGGTGGACAGGGTATAGGCTACGAGCAGTACTTC
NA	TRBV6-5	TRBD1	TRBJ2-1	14	CASSYSAGGNEQFF	TGTGCCAGCAGTTACTCAGCAGGGGGCAATGAGCAGTTCTTC
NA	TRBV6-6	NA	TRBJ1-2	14	CASTRAGEDYGYTF	TGTGCCAGCACCCGAGCGGGAGAGGACTATGGCTACACCTTC
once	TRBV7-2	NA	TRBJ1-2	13	CASSLDTNYGYTF	TGTGCCAGCAGCTTAGACACAAACTATGGCTACACCTTC
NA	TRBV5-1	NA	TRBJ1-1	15	CASSLEQGGRTEAFF	TGCGCCAGCAGCTTGGAGCAGGGAGGGAGAACTGAAGCTTTCTTT
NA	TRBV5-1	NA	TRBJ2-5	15	CASSFGLPSVETQYF	TGCGCCAGCAGCTTCGGTCTGCCGTCGGTGGAGACCCAGTACTTC
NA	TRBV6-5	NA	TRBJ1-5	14	CASSYYTENQPQHF	TGTGCCAGCAGTTATTACACAGAGAATCAGCCCCAGCATTTT
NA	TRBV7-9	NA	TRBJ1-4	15	CASSLTSRGQEKLFF	TGTGCCAGCAGCTTAACTTCCCGGGGGCAAGAAAAACTGTTTTTT
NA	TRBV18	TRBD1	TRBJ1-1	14	CASSRTGGNTEAFF	TGTGCCAGCTCTCGAACAGGGGGTAACACTGAAGCTTTCTTT
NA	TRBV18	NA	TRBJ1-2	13	CASSPNSNYGYTF	TGTGCCAGCTCACCTAACAGTAACTATGGCTACACCTTC
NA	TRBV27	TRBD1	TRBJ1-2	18	CASSSTSVPGQGWYGYTF	TGTGCCAGCAGTTCTACCTCAGTCCCGGGACAGGGGTGGTATGGCTACACCTTC
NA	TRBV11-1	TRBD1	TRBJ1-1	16	CASSPAAGGMNTEAFF	TGTGCCAGCAGCCCAGCGGCAGGGGGGATGAACACTGAAGCTTTCTTT
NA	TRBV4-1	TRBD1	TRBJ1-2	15	CASSQGGTGGYGYTF	TGCGCCAGCAGCCAAGGGGGGACAGGAGGCTATGGCTACACCTTC
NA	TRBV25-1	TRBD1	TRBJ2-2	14	CASSPGTDTGELFF	TGTGCCAGCAGTCCCGGGACAGACACCGGGGAGCTGTTTTTT
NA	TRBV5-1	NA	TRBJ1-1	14	CASSLDRANTEAFF	TGCGCCAGCAGCTTGGACAGGGCGAACACTGAAGCTTTCTTT
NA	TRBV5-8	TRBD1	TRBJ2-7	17	CASSRTGVSISSYEQYF	TGTGCCAGCAGTAGGACAGGGGTCTCAATCAGCTCCTACGAGCAGTACTTC
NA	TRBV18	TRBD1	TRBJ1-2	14	CASSPYDREGGYTF	TGTGCCAGCTCACCTTACGACAGGGAGGGTGGCTACACCTTC
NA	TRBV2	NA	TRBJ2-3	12	CASSERQNTQYF	TGTGCCAGCAGTGAACGGCAAAATACGCAGTATTTT
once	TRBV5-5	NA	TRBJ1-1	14	CASSPTLMNTEAFF	TGTGCCAGCAGCCCTACGCTTATGAACACTGAAGCTTTCTTT
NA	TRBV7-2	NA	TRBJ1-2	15	CASSLAPGLSYGYTF	TGTGCCAGCAGCTTAGCCCCGGGACTGAGCTATGGCTACACCTTC
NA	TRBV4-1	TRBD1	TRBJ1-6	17	CASSQYPGTGGYSPLHF	TGCGCCAGCAGCCAATATCCCGGGACAGGGGGCTATTCACCCCTCCACTTT
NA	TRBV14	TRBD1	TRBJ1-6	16	CASSHRTGTGGSPLHF	TGTGCCAGCAGCCACAGAACTGGGACAGGAGGTTCACCCCTCCACTTT
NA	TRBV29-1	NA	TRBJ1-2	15	CSVERSEEGGYGYTF	TGCAGCGTTGAAAGATCGGAGGAAGGCGGCTATGGCTACACCTTC
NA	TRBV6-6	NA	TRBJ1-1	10	CASSYGDTLF	TGTGCCAGCAGTTACGGGGATACTCTCTTT
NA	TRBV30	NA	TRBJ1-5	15	CAWSVGGEGNQPQHF	TGTGCCTGGAGTGTAGGCGGAGAAGGGAATCAGCCCCAGCATTTT
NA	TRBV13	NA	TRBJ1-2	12	CVSSLGQDGYTF	TGTGTCAGCAGCTTGGGGCAGGATGGCTACACCTTC
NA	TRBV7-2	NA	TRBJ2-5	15	CASSLASTGQETQYF	TGTGCCAGCAGCTTAGCGAGCACAGGCCAAGAGACCCAGTACTTC
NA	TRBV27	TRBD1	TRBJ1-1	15	CASSFRTGRGTEAFF	TGTGCCAGCAGTTTCCGGACAGGGCGGGGTACTGAAGCTTTCTTT
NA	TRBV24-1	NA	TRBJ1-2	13	CATSDGGFYGYTF	TGTGCCACCAGTGATGGAGGGTTCTATGGCTACACCTTC
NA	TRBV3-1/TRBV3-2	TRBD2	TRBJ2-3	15	CASRGGTTYTDTQYF	TGTGCCAGCAGAGGAGGGACTACATACACAGATACGCAGTATTTT
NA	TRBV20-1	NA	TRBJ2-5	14	CSASRGAGFETQYF	TGCAGTGCTAGTAGGGGGGCCGGCTTTGAGACCCAGTACTTC
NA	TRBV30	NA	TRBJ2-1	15	CAWSVGHPRKDEQFF	TGTGCCTGGAGTGTAGGACATCCTCGAAAGGATGAGCAGTTCTTC
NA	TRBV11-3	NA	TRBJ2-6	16	CASNRSPNSGANVLTF	TGTGCCAGCAACAGGTCGCCAAACTCTGGGGCCAACGTCCTGACTTTC
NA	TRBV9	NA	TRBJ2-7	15	CASSVGTTSEGEQYF	TGTGCCAGCAGCGTAGGGACTACCTCGGAGGGCGAGCAGTACTTC
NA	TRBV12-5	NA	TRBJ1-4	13	CASGAGENEKLFF	TGTGCTAGTGGTGCGGGGGAGAATGAAAAACTGTTTTTT
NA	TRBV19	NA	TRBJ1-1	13	CASNWGGGTEAFF	TGTGCCAGTAACTGGGGAGGGGGAACTGAAGCTTTCTTT
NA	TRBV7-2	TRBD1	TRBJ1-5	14	CASSISRGGQPQHF	TGTGCCAGCAGCATCTCCAGGGGGGGACAGCCCCAGCATTTT
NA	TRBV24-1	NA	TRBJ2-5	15	CATSDPETGKETQYF	TGTGCCACCAGTGACCCGGAAACAGGGAAAGAGACCCAGTACTTC
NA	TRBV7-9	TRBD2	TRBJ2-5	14	CASSWRGGLETQYF	TGTGCCAGCAGCTGGCGGGGGGGATTAGAGACCCAGTACTTC